This T cell receptor beta chain was obtained from a study of vaccination and CD4 T cells after COVID-19 (dated by TCRdb to between 2020 and 2023). In terms of the full investigation: The convalescent cohort included six males and four females, with two Hispanic individuals, seven Caucasians, two Asians and one multiracial person. Participants got two doses of the Pfizer-BioNTech BNT162b2 vaccine (n=8) or two doses of the Moderna mRNA-1273 vaccine (n=2). Post-COVID blood samples were collected from convalescent patients a median of around 100 days after diagnosis, with a range of about 30 to 161 days. Post-vaccine blood samples were collected a median of around 2.5 months after the second vaccine dose, ranging from about 13 to 241 days. For stimulating the cultures, overlapping spike peptide pools were used, derived from SARS-CoV-2 as well as from the common cold coronaviruses HCoV-NL63, HCoV-OC43 and HCoV-229E. Control cultures used a CEFX viral epitope pool as positive control, an HIV-1 Nef peptide pool as negative control, or no peptide. The spike-specific CD4+ TCR repertoire was compared before and after mRNA vaccination in fewer than eleven COVID-19 convalescent patients and several infection-naive healthy vaccine recipients. In an earlier paper using these donors, memory CD4+ T cell crossreactivity between SARS-CoV-2 and common cold coronavirus spike proteins was assessed at the TCR clonotype level. The study at large found these results: Relatively few convalescent patients were included in the study, and early timepoints after natural infection were not analyzed. The median number of SARS-CoV-2-reactive clonotypes rose from under 25 after infection to around 40 after vaccination, but the change was not significant. Of the vaccine-specific clones in convalescent patients, 304 of 307, or nearly all, reacted only to SARS-CoV-2 spike and did not cross-react with common cold coronaviruses. Among convalescent patients, a median around 83% of the SARS-CoV-2-reactive clones seen after vaccination appeared only after vaccination, which suggests priming specific to the vaccine.

The treatment or condition label, read with the paper, signifies: roughly 10-day PBMC culture with coronavirus spike peptide pools or control peptides (ViraFEST assay). CD4+ T cells from unexposed donors were collected before the COVID-19 pandemic (2011-2018). The study used the ViraFEST assay, which expanded antigen-specific T cells with peptide pools and then identified expanded clonotypes by TCR sequencing. Each well held under 2.5 million PBMCs cultured in IMDM containing around 5.1% human AB serum and roughly 10 IU/ml IL-2, with 8.5 to 10 ug/ml peptide pools added. Half of the culture medium was replaced with fresh IL-2-containing medium on days 3 and 7. CD4+ T cells were isolated after about 10 days of culture through negative selection using the EasySep CD4+ T cell isolation kit. As far as cell numbers permitted, CD4+ T cells from unexposed donors were tested for reactivity against SARS-CoV-2 S and N as well as four spike pools from common cold coronaviruses. PBMCs were separated from whole blood using Ficoll-Paque Plus gradient centrifugation and then either used fresh or cryopreserved at -140C. Each culture condition was generally run in triplicate wells. The leukapheresis product used for the unexposed donors was purchased from a commercial source.

Library prep was done by PCR. TCR sequencing of DNA from cultured CD4+ T cells used the Oncomine TCR Beta short-read assay at the Johns Hopkins FTIC core. Genomic DNA was extracted from the cultured CD4+ T cells with the QIAamp micro DNA kit. The Oncomine TCR Beta libraries from cultured CD4+ T cells were pooled using unique dual indexes and then sequenced on an Illumina iSeq 100. For the original study's pipeline: Non-productive sequences were removed, and CDR3s that did not start with C, did not end with F or W, or were shorter than 7 amino acids were discarded. The MANAFEST web application was used to identify antigen-specific clonotypes by comparing peptide-stimulated wells against reference wells and other culture wells. An FDR below 0.05, an odds ratio above 5, and a productive frequency above 0.1% in at least two of three replicate wells were required for clones to be considered positive. Cross-reactive clonotypes were defined as significantly expanded in both SARS-CoV-2 spike wells and at least one common cold coronavirus spike condition. Levenshtein distances (stringdist) and unrooted phylogenetic trees (ape) in R version 3.6.1 were used to assess CDR3 homology. TCRdb reworked the public reads: Q25 trimming with fastp, MiXCR clone assembly, productive beta chains retained. CDR3 protein sequences are deduplicated, and each keeps its most common genes and DNA. The V and J calls shown here were made by TCRdb, not taken from the authors' results. This sample lists under 9,500 distinct CDR3 sequences; roughly 40% were detected once. 15% to 20% of the sample belongs to the ten largest clones.

Concerning this clonotype itself: Its antigen specificity is not known. Base qualities are missing; no much larger clone stands one base away.

Sequenced input: CD4+ T cells from blood, cultured in vitro. The receptor was isolated from a human donor in good health.

CDR3 loop: CASSLRLGGFGSYNEQFF. The nucleotide sequence is TGTGCCAGCAGCTTGAGGTTAGGGGGATTCGGCTCCTACAATGAGCAGTTCTTC. Recombination linked TRBV7-9 to TRBJ2-1; the D gene is perhaps TRBD1, from 6 matching bases. As encoded in the germline V gene (reference sequence), CDR1 is SEHNR while CDR2 is FQNEAQ. V loses 3 bases, J loses 0 bases, and the germline ends lie 18 bases apart. The CDR3 runs 18 residues from the cysteine to the phenylalanine. Only the CDR3 DNA is retained, 54 bases long and in frame from the first base. Full variable domain (CDR3 extended with the reference TRBV7-9 and TRBJ2-1 proteins): DTGVSQNPRHKITKRGQNVTFRCDPISEHNRLYWYRQTLGQGPEFLTYFQNEAQLEKSRLLSDRFSAERPKGSFSTLEIQRTEQGDSAMYLCASSLRLGGFGSYNEQFFGPGTRLTVL.